This passage covers 15 T cell receptor beta chains from one sample sequenced in a study of T cells after yellow fever vaccination. MiXCR, run by TCRdb on the 5' RACE reads, gives a single entry per CDR3 protein. The sample lists just under 600,000 distinct CDR3 sequences, roughly 14% occurring once. Source: PBMCs, taken on the day of the yellow fever booster vaccination. The receptors were sampled from a man aged 25 to 45 who received the YFV17D yellow fever vaccine.

Only a few counts were recorded for this clonotype. This chain uses TRBV7-8 with TRBJ2-5; 8 bases match TRBD2. Per the germline V gene, CDR1 is SGHVS and CDR2 is FQNEAQ. The CDR3 extends over 16 amino acids. Trimming cost V 5 bases and J 2 bases; bases outside gene matches: 10. CDR3 protein: CASSNRSGGPQETQYF. Here the CDR3 DNA reads TGTGCCAGCAGCAATCGCTCGGGGGGGCCACAAGAGACCCAGTACTTC.

This clonotype was observed a handful of times. The genes are TRBV5-1 and TRBJ2-7, with a tentative D call TRBD1 (5 bases). CDR1 SGHRS and CDR2 YFSETQ come from the germline V gene. V lost 6 bases, J lost 3 bases, and 13 bases lay in between. The CDR3 runs to 13 residues. CDR3 amino acids: CASTDTVGYEQYF. Written as DNA, the CDR3 is TGCGCCAGCACGGACACTGTGGGCTACGAGCAGTACTTC.

This clonotype has a handful of counts. The chain links TRBV5-1 to TRBJ1-2; 8 bases align to TRBD1. Per germline, CDR1 SGHRS and CDR2 YFSETQ. The CDR3 spans 14 residues. The V segment lost 4 bases and the J segment 4 bases; nucleotides outside the gene matches: 6. The CDR3 loop is CASSGGQALYGYTF. The CDR3 region has the DNA TGCGCCAGCAGCGGGGGACAGGCGCTCTATGGCTACACCTTC.

The V and J genes are TRBV20-1 and TRBJ1-1; 7 nucleotides agree with TRBD1. This CDR3 contains 10 residues. Trimming removed 3 bases from V and 14 bases from J; junction bases left unmatched: 6. Germline values: CDR1 DFQATT, CDR2 SNEGSKA (reference sequence). The CDR3 spells CSARETRGFF. CDR3 nucleotide sequence: TGCAGTGCTAGGGAGACCAGGGGGTTCTTT.

A few counts support this clonotype. The V call is TRBV5-1, the J call TRBJ2-7, with unresolved D. This CDR3 region has 12 residues. V was cut by 5 bases and J by 1 base, with 7 bases left in between. Germline CDR1 SGHRS, CDR2 YFSETQ. The CDR3 protein is CASRMESYEQYF. The DNA for the CDR3 is TGCGCCAGCAGAATGGAATCCTACGAGCAGTACTTC.

This chain links TRBV5-1 with TRBJ2-5; 13 bases are a match to TRBD2. CDR3 size: 16 residues. The ends lost 4 bases at V and 5 bases at J; junction bases unmatched: 8. Germline CDR1 SGHRS, CDR2 YFSETQ. The CDR3 loop is CASSRTSGSFVETQYF. The CDR3 nucleotides read TGCGCCAGCAGCCGGACTAGCGGGAGCTTTGTGGAGACCCAGTACTTC. The full variable domain, rest sourced from reference TRBV5-1 and TRBJ2-5, is KAGVTQTPRYLIKTRGQQVTLSCSPISGHRSVSWYQQTPGQGLQFLFEYFSETQRNKGNFPGRFSGRQFSNSRSEMNVSTLELGDSALYLCASSRTSGSFVETQYFGPGTRLLVL.

This clonotype appeared a few times. V gene TRBV5-6 combines with J gene TRBJ2-7; D gene ambiguous. Trimming pared 3 bases from V and 3 bases from J, leaving 16 bases between. The CDR3 loop spans 15 amino acids. The germline gives CDR1 SGHDT, CDR2 YYEEEE. CDR3: CASSSDLGWGYEQYF. The CDR3 region has the DNA TGTGCCAGCAGCTCAGACCTTGGTTGGGGCTACGAGCAGTACTTC.

This clonotype was recorded only once. This chain uses TRBV18 with TRBJ2-1; 11 positions agree with TRBD1. The CDR3 loop spans 15 amino acids. V gave up 6 bases and J gave up 13 bases; unmatched junction bases: 14. CDR1 and CDR2 from the germline V gene are KGHSH and LQKENI. This CDR3 is CASSRRTGGRVVQFF. The CDR3 DNA reads TGTGCCAGCTCCAGACGGACAGGGGGCCGGGTTGTTCAGTTCTTC.

This CDR3 is CSAERLGETQYF. CDR3 DNA sequence: TGCAGTGCCGAGCGTCTCGGGGAGACCCAGTACTTC. The rearrangement joins TRBV20-1 to TRBJ2-5; D is uncertain. Per germline, CDR1 DFQATT and CDR2 SNEGSKA (reference sequence). Deletions cut 6 bases from V and 5 bases from J, with 13 bases between. The CDR3 has 12 amino acids.

This clonotype occurred a few times. The chain uses TRBV9 and TRBJ1-2; D unresolved. The CDR3 runs 12 residues. Germline values: CDR1 SGDLS, CDR2 YYNGEE. Trimming took 2 bases from V and 7 from J, leaving 9 bases between them. The CDR3 protein is CASSVSGSGYTF. The CDR3 bases are TGTGCCAGCAGCGTCTCGGGATCTGGCTACACCTTC.

This clonotype was seen only a few times. The chain has TRBV12-3 or TRBV12-4 and TRBJ2-1, with D hard to call. This CDR3 has 13 amino acids. The V end was cut by 5 bases, the J end by 7 bases, with 12 bases between. The CDR3 DNA reads as TGTGCCAGCAGTACCCCGATTCGAAATGAGCAGTTCTTC. Translation: CASSTPIRNEQFF.

The CDR3 sequence: CASSLGGGGIQYF. CDR3 bases: TGTGCCAGCAGCTTAGGGGGAGGGGGCATTCAGTACTTC. The chain has TRBV7-2 and TRBJ2-4; maybe TRBD2 (7 bases). The germline V gene encodes CDR1 SGHTA and CDR2 FQGNSA. Deletions cut 1 base from V and 9 bases from J, with 10 bases between. This CDR3 comprises 13 residues.

J is TRBJ2-7 and V is TRBV5-1; D gene uncertain. V lost 3 bases and J lost 4, with 11 bases in between. The CDR3 consists of 13 residues. Germline values: CDR1 SGHRS, CDR2 YFSETQ. The CDR3 reads CASSSSLLYEQYF. Written as DNA, the CDR3 is TGCGCCAGCAGCTCCTCCTTGCTATACGAGCAGTACTTC.

V is TRBV5-4 and J is TRBJ2-5, with TRBD1 matching over 7 bases. In germline, CDR1 is SGHNT, CDR2 YYREEE (reference sequence). Trimming removed 4 bases from V and 5 bases from J; junction bases left unmatched: 5. This CDR3 comprises 13 residues. The DNA of the CDR3 is TGTGCCAGCAGCACTGACAGGGATGAGACCCAGTACTTC. It encodes CASSTDRDETQYF.

There are many counts of this clonotype. The chain uses TRBV20-1 and TRBJ2-3; tentatively, D is TRBD2 (6 bases). Germline V gene lookup returns CDR1 DFQATT and CDR2 SNEGSKA (reference sequence). The CDR3 totals 16 residues. V lost 3 bases, J lost 2 bases, and 18 bases lay in between. The CDR3 DNA is TGCAGTGCTAGGAACGGACTAACCCCAGTCACAGATACGCAGTATTTT. Its translation is CSARNGLTPVTDTQYF.